This T cell receptor beta chain was sequenced in a study of cytomegalovirus exposure and HLA in healthy donors. Study-level results: In a later analysis, TCR beta V- and J-gene trimming was associated with a missense DCLRE1C variant. Sequencing artifact likely explains a cluster of highly shared sequence variants.

While unrecorded immune exposures were likely, the donors were nominally healthy when sampled. Germline CDR1 reads MNHNY; CDR2 reads SVGAGI (reference sequence). This CDR3 region has 16 residues. Unmatched junction bases numbered 5, after V lost 2 bases and J lost 2 bases. In the PCR, 60 Vbeta and 13 Jbeta primers were used. In the authors' workflow: In a later analysis, of 80 million to 90 million unique beta chains, roughly 10 million appeared in at least two donors. Some clones are missing from TCRdb's copy, which holds only in-frame ones; the method was immunoSEQ multiplex PCR. V and J calls and clone size are copied from that table; D and trimming were computed from the DNA. The table includes fewer than 350,000 clones, about 90% detected once. Details on this clone: As yet, its antigen is unknown.

The gene calls are TRBV6-6 and TRBJ2-7, with 11 bases fitting TRBD2. Material for sequencing was PBMCs. This sequence was found in a woman aged 18-29 years in good health and CMV-seronegative. CDR3 nucleotides: TGTGCCAGCAGTTACCGACTAGCGGGGAGTACCTACGAGCAGTACTTC. This encodes CASSYRLAGSTYEQYF.